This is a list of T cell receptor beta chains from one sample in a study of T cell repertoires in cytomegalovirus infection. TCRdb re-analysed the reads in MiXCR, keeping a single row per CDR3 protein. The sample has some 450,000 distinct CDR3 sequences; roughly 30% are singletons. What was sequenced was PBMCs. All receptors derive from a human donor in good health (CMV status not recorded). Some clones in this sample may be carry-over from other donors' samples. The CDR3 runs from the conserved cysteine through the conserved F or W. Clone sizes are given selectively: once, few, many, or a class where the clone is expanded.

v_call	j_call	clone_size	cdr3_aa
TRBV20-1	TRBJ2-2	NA	CSASTRGLNTGELFF
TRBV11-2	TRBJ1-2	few	CASSAARRDRASDGYTF
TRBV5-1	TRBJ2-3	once	CASSGRTGSTDTQYF
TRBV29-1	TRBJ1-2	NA	CSVRSGHGYTF
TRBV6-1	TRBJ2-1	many	CASIALGQAIYNEQFF
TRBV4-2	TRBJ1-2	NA	CASSQNADGHYGYTF
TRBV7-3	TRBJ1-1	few	CASSPDRGWTEAFF
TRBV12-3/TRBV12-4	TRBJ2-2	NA	CASSLSQGRTGELFF
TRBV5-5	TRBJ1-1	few	CASNNLGTNTEAFF
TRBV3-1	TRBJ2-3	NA	CASSQMASGGTSDTQYF
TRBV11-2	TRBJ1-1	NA	CASSRRVGENTEAFF
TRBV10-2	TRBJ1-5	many	CASSDGGFWPQHF
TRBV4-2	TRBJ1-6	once	CASNQRGRGTSPTHSPLHF
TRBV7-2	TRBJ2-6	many	CASSASGRNSGANVLTF
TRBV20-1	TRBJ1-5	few	CSAREAYSNQPQHF
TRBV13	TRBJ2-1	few	CASSNPDKSYNEQFF
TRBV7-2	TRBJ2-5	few	CASSLTPPSAQYF
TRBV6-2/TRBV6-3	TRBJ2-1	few	CASSPTGLYEQFF
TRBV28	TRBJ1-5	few	CASSSPQGAWGNQPQHF
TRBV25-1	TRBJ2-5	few	CASSGGGRETQYF
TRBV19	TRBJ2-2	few	CASNSGGWGAGELFF
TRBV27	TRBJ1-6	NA	CASSWGRGYNSPLHF
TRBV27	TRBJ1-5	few	CASSAAGDSNQPQHF
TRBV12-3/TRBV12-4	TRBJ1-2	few	CASSPGGASYGYTF
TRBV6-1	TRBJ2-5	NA	CASSVGVVETQYF
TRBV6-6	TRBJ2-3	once	CASSDIRTSGGPDTQYF
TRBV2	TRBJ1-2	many	CASSGDPVRSSGYTF
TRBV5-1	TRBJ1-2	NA	CASSLFQGANYGYTF
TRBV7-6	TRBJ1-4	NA	CGSSLSSTGSEKLFF